This paragraph reports one T cell receptor beta chain. The junction departs from germline at one end; a sequencing error may be responsible. RNA was extracted from bulk tissue without any cell sorting. More than 3 cm separated this lung sample from the edge of the tumor. These data originate in a study of tumor and adjacent non-tumor tissue in lung cancer. As for the study in general: Aged roughly 31 to 80 years, patients included roughly eleven men and roughly five women with stage I to III disease. Samples averaged about 4.3 million productive TCRbeta reads each.

The library came from three nested PCR rounds adapted from ARM-PCR protocols. TCRdb redid the calling of the multiplex PCR reads with MiXCR, one entry per CDR3 protein. The sample lists about 76,000 distinct CDR3 sequences; approximately 81% were seen once. The CDR3 loop spans 16 amino acids. Per germline, CDR1 SGHDT and CDR2 YYEEEE. The specimen was distant non-tumor lung tissue. This TCR was sampled from a man aged 60 to 75 with non-small cell lung cancer. V usage is TRBV5-6 and J usage is TRBJ2-1; D might be TRBD1 or TRBD2, each matching 6 bases. The CDR3 loop is CASSQDRGEVYNKQFF. CDR3 in DNA: TGTGCCAGCAGCCAGGATAGGGGGGAAGTCTACAATAAGCAGTTCTTC.